Sequencing of this T cell receptor (beta chain) was carried out in a study of siplizumab effects on memory and regulatory T cells. The study, taken as a whole, reports: Naive or memory phenotype was unassignable for roughly 75-96% of proliferating CD4+ or CD8+ clones. To unstimulated subsets, only a minor fraction of alloreactive clones could be mapped. In unstimulated cells, naive T cells appeared more diverse than memory T cells and seemed major alloresponse contributors.

The germline CDR1 and CDR2 sequences are LNHNV and YYDKDF (reference sequence). The CDR3 extends over 13 amino acids. Trimming at V came to 3 bases and at J to 5 bases, leaving 2 bases not matched to a gene. Only in-frame clones appear in the TCRdb table, and some are missing; sequencing was by immunoSEQ multiplex PCR. The sample records roughly 80,000 clones, roughly 89% being singletons. Remarks on this clone: Its antigen is not identified.

Input material: Tregs sorted from blood. This rearrangement joins TRBV15 to TRBJ2-7, with 9 bases fitting TRBD1. This sequence was found in a human donor in good health. CDR3 residues: CATSRDRGHEQYF. For the CDR3, the DNA is TGTGCCACCAGCAGGGACAGGGGACACGAGCAGTACTTC.